The 17 T cell receptor beta chains given below trace back to one sample, sequenced in a study of blood T cell repertoires in COVID-19. Some clones are missing from TCRdb's copy, which holds only in-frame ones; the method was immunoSEQ multiplex PCR. Of about 200,000 clones detected, 80% to 90% appear once; the ten largest clones hold approximately 0.75%. The sequenced material came from peripheral blood. The receptors were sampled from a woman in her seventies with acute or convalescent COVID-19.

The chain has TRBV4-1 and TRBJ1-2; D uncertain. The CDR3 totals 16 residues. V was cut by 0 bases and J by 5 bases, with 16 bases left in between. Germline V CDR1 and CDR2: MGHRA, YSYEKL. In nucleotides, the CDR3 is TGCGCCAGCAGCCAAGAAGTTCTCGGGAAGAGGTATGGCTACACCTTC. It translates to CASSQEVLGKRYGYTF.

This clone was observed a handful of times. The genes are TRBV5-4 and TRBJ1-4, with unresolved D. Trimming removed 4 bases at V and 5 bases at J, with 12 bases between. CDR3 size: 14 residues. Germline values: CDR1 SGHNT, CDR2 YYREEE (reference sequence). This CDR3 is CASSRGTANEKLFF. DNA of the CDR3: TGTGCCAGCAGCCGAGGCACGGCGAATGAAAAACTGTTTTTT.

The chain joins TRBV2 to TRBJ2-1, with 9 bases matching TRBD1. The CDR3 sequence is 14 residues long. The germline CDR1 and CDR2 sequences are SNHLY and FYNNEI. Losses at the gene ends were 6 bases for V and 8 bases for J; bases not matched to a gene: 8. The CDR3 sequence is CASRGDRVRYEQFF. As DNA, the CDR3 is TGTGCCAGCAGGGGGGACAGGGTACGGTATGAGCAGTTCTTC.

The rearrangement uses TRBV9 and TRBJ2-3; 7 bases agree with TRBD1. With 4 bases clipped from V and 4 bases from J, the junction kept 9 bases outside the gene matches. This CDR3 comprises 15 residues. The germline V gene has CDR1 SGDLS and CDR2 YYNGEE. CDR3 sequence: CASSPRQGIADTQYF. Here the CDR3 DNA reads TGTGCCAGCAGCCCTCGACAGGGAATAGCAGATACGCAGTATTTT.

The chain recombines TRBV28 with TRBJ2-3, with a tentative D call TRBD2 (5 bases). The V gene lost 4 bases and the J gene lost 3 bases, with 11 bases spanning the gap. The CDR3 is made up of 14 amino acids. The V gene's germline CDR1 is MDHEN and CDR2 SYDVKM. In nucleotides, the CDR3 is TGTGCCAGCAGTTCCACATGGAGGACAGATACGCAGTATTTT. As protein: CASSSTWRTDTQYF.

V usage is TRBV4-1 and J usage is TRBJ2-7, with D possibly being TRBD2 (6 bases). Germline V lookup: CDR1 MGHRA, CDR2 YSYEKL. The V end was cut by 3 bases, the J end by 5 bases, with 17 bases between. The CDR3 is 15 residues long. The CDR3 nucleotides are TGCGCCAGCAGCCAGCGCCCCCGGGAGTCGGACGAGCAGTACTTC. Translating gives CASSQRPRESDEQYF.

The V gene is TRBV7-2, the J gene TRBJ2-2; no definite D call. The germline V and J ends were trimmed by 3 bases and 0 bases, with 5 bases remaining between them. CDR3 length equals 14 residues. Germline lookup yields CDR1 SGHTA and CDR2 FQGNSA. Written as DNA, the CDR3 is TGTGCCAGCAGCTTGTACTCGAACACCGGGGAGCTGTTTTTT. It yields the protein CASSLYSNTGELFF.

The chain combines TRBV6-2 or TRBV6-3 with TRBJ1-5; D unresolved. Germline loops: CDR1 MNHEY, CDR2 SVGEGT. The CDR3 covers 15 residues. V was shortened by 3 bases and J by 0 bases, with 9 bases between the two germline ends. The CDR3 DNA sequence: TGTGCCAGCAGTTATTCCCCGGTTAGCAATCAGCCCCAGCATTTT. The encoded protein is CASSYSPVSNQPQHF.

V is TRBV10-1 and J is TRBJ2-7, with 7 bases identical to TRBD2. CDR3 length equals 13 residues. Germline loops: CDR1 WNHNN, CDR2 SYGVQD (reference sequence). V lost 4 bases to trimming and J lost 2 bases; unmatched junction nucleotides: 2. CDR3 in amino acids: CASSASGAYEQYF. The DNA for the CDR3 is TGCGCCAGCAGTGCAAGCGGGGCCTACGAGCAGTACTTC.

This clone has a single count. The V call is TRBV18, the J call TRBJ1-5; D might be TRBD1 (6 bases). The CDR3 loop spans 17 amino acids. The ends were cut back, 3 bases at V and 0 bases at J, with 15 bases in the middle. In germline, CDR1 is KGHSH, CDR2 LQKENI. The CDR3 is CASSPRWTDTSNQPQHF. DNA of the CDR3: TGTGCCAGCTCACCCAGGTGGACAGACACTAGCAATCAGCCCCAGCATTTT.

This rearrangement joins TRBV18 to TRBJ1-1; TRBD1 aligns across 7 bases. There are 16 residues in the CDR3. The ends lost 3 bases at V and 4 bases at J; junction bases unmatched: 11. Germline assignment: CDR1 KGHSH and CDR2 LQKENI. The CDR3 spells CASSPRQGLKGTEAFF. CDR3 bases: TGTGCCAGCTCACCTAGACAGGGCTTAAAGGGCACTGAAGCTTTCTTT. Looking up the rest from reference TRBV18 and TRBJ1-1 gives the full variable domain: NAGVMQNPRHLVRRRGQEARLRCSPMKGHSHVYWYRQLPEEGLKFMVYLQKENIIDESGMPKERFSAEFPKEGPSILRIQQVVRGDSAAYFCASSPRQGLKGTEAFFGQGTRLTVV.

A single count supports this clone. The chain employs TRBV3-1 (or the pseudogene TRBV3-2) and TRBJ2-7, with TRBD1 matching 7 bases. The CDR3 sequence is 15 residues long. From germline, CDR1 is LGHDT and CDR2 YNNKEL (reference sequence). J was trimmed by 2 bases and V by 4 bases; bases with no gene match: 8. The CDR3, as DNA: TGTGCCAGCAGCCCAACCGGGACAGTTCCCTACGAGCAGTACTTC. Its protein product is CASSPTGTVPYEQYF.

This chain connects TRBV28 to TRBJ2-7; 10 bases fit TRBD1. Trimming took 11 bases from V and 1 from J; bases not matched to a gene: 11. This CDR3 contains 15 residues. Germline CDR1 is MDHEN and CDR2 is SYDVKM. The CDR3 sequence: CAVHNPGQGSYEQYF. The CDR3 nucleotides read TGTGCCGTACATAACCCGGGACAGGGGTCCTACGAGCAGTACTTC.

The chain has TRBV11-3 and TRBJ1-3; D remains ambiguous. V shed 0 bases and J shed 0 bases, with 6 bases lying between them. Germline CDR1 and CDR2: SGHNT and YENEEA. The CDR3 consists of 15 residues. CDR3 amino acids: CASSLDGLSGNTIYF. CDR3 nucleotide sequence: TGTGCCAGCAGCTTAGACGGACTCTCTGGAAACACCATATATTTT.

Details on this clone: Since the CDR3 does not end with the conserved phenylalanine or tryptophan, this likely comes from a read error. The DNA is omitted, as the CDR3 cannot be located on it reliably, and the CDR3 follows TCRdb's listing. This chain links TRBV20-1 with TRBJ1-1. Germline V gene sequence: CDR1 DFQATT, CDR2 SNEGSKA (reference sequence). With termini counted, the CDR3 has 8 amino acids. CDR3 amino acids: CSAKRTEV.

The chain has TRBV5-1 and TRBJ2-1; TRBD1 aligns across 11 bases. Germline-derived CDR1 and CDR2 are SGHRS and YFSETQ. The CDR3 runs to 15 residues. Losses at the gene ends were 4 bases for V and 3 bases for J; bases not matched to a gene: 3. CDR3 sequence reads: CASSTGTGGYNEQFF. The CDR3, as DNA: TGCGCCAGCAGCACTGGGACAGGGGGCTACAATGAGCAGTTCTTC. Drawing the rest from reference TRBV5-1 and TRBJ2-1, the complete variable domain is KAGVTQTPRYLIKTRGQQVTLSCSPISGHRSVSWYQQTPGQGLQFLFEYFSETQRNKGNFPGRFSGRQFSNSRSEMNVSTLELGDSALYLCASSTGTGGYNEQFFGPGTRLTVL.

This clone appeared a few times. The gene calls are TRBV7-9 and TRBJ1-2; tentatively, D is TRBD1 (6 bases). Germline assignment: CDR1 SEHNR and CDR2 FQNEAQ (reference sequence). V was clipped by 1 base and J by 4 bases, with 10 bases between them. This CDR3 spans 14 amino acids. The chain's CDR3 is CASSLEPRGYGYTF. The CDR3 DNA sequence: TGTGCCAGCAGCTTAGAACCCAGGGGCTATGGCTACACCTTC.